One sample yielded the 28 T cell receptor beta chains listed below, sequenced in a study of blood T cell repertoires in COVID-19. Profiled with immunoSEQ multiplex PCR; TCRdb holds only in-frame clones, not every one. The table records some 150,000 clones, 65% to 85% of them present only once. The sequencing input was peripheral blood. Receptors were obtained from a woman aged 60-75 years with acute or convalescent COVID-19.

In its sample, this clone was seen once. The V and J genes are TRBV5-5 and TRBJ1-1; the D gene is possibly TRBD1 (6 bases). The V and J ends lost 3 bases and 1 base respectively, with 16 bases between them. Germline V gene data show CDR1 as SGHKS and CDR2 as YYEKEE (reference sequence). There are 16 residues in the CDR3. CDR3 region: CASSYNAGTKNTEAFF. CDR3 nucleotides: TGTGCCAGCAGCTATAACGCCGGGACAAAGAACACTGAAGCTTTCTTT.

This chain joins TRBV28 and TRBJ1-5, with TRBD1 matching over 7 bases. J lost 6 bases, V lost 2 bases, and 4 bases had no gene match. The CDR3 totals 14 residues. The germline CDR1 and CDR2 sequences are MDHEN and SYDVKM. For the CDR3, the DNA is TGTGCCAGCAGTTTACAGCAGGGGGTTCAGCCCCAGCATTTT. Protein: CASSLQQGVQPQHF.

This chain joins TRBV10-3 and TRBJ2-3; D is uncertain. This CDR3 is built from 16 residues. The germline V gene has CDR1 ENHRY and CDR2 SYGVKD. Trimming took 5 bases from V and 0 from J, leaving 15 bases between them. The CDR3 sequence: CAISNWARTSTDTQYF. DNA of the CDR3: TGTGCCATCAGTAACTGGGCGCGAACTAGCACAGATACGCAGTATTTT.

The J gene is TRBJ2-7, the V gene TRBV28, with 7 bases identical to TRBD1. Germline assignment: CDR1 MDHEN and CDR2 SYDVKM. This CDR3 spans 13 amino acids. With V trimmed by 6 bases and J by 6 bases, 8 bases remained unmatched. The DNA of the CDR3 is TGTGCCAGCAGGCTAACGACAGGGATCGAGCAGTACTTC. Encoded protein: CASRLTTGIEQYF.

The chain couples TRBV30 to TRBJ2-3; 7 bases are shared with TRBD2. Germline loops: CDR1 GTSNPN, CDR2 SVGIG (reference sequence). Unmatched junction bases numbered 7, after V lost 0 bases and J lost 4 bases. The CDR3 extends over 15 amino acids. The CDR3 coding sequence is TGTGCCTGGAGTGTAACGGGAGGAGGGGCAGATACGCAGTATTTT. Protein: CAWSVTGGGADTQYF.

The rearrangement links TRBV18 to TRBJ2-7, with TRBD2 matching over 10 bases. The CDR3 totals 15 residues. Germline V gene lookup returns CDR1 KGHSH and CDR2 LQKENI. Unmatched junction bases numbered 4, after V lost 1 base and J lost 4 bases. The CDR3 DNA sequence: TGTGCCAGCTCACCACAAAGTAGCGGGAGGTACGAGCAGTACTTC. It translates to CASSPQSSGRYEQYF.

The CDR3 sequence: CASSPPMGDEQYF. CDR3 DNA sequence: TGTGCCAGCTCACCACCAATGGGAGACGAGCAGTACTTC. This rearrangement joins TRBV18 to TRBJ2-7; perhaps TRBD2 as D (5 bases). CDR1 is KGHSH and CDR2 is LQKENI in the germline V gene. The V end lost 0 bases, the J end lost 5 bases, and 8 bases lay between the germline ends. The length of the CDR3 is 13 residues. The full variable domain, its missing parts supplied by reference TRBV18 and TRBJ2-7, is NAGVMQNPRHLVRRRGQEARLRCSPMKGHSHVYWYRQLPEEGLKFMVYLQKENIIDESGMPKERFSAEFPKEGPSILRIQQVVRGDSAAYFCASSPPMGDEQYFGPGTRLTVT.

The V call is TRBV6-5, the J call TRBJ2-1; the match to TRBD1 covers 8 bases. V lost 6 bases, J lost 3 bases, and 7 bases stayed unmatched. The CDR3 extends over 15 amino acids. From germline, CDR1 is MNHEY and CDR2 SVGAGI. CDR3: CASSNGGQGYNEQFF. The CDR3 bases are TGTGCCAGCAGCAACGGTGGACAGGGCTACAATGAGCAGTTCTTC.

This clone was counted only a few times. The chain employs TRBV19 and TRBJ1-4, with D possibly being TRBD1 (5 bases). The germline V gene encodes CDR1 LNHDA and CDR2 SQIVND (reference sequence). CDR3 length equals 13 residues. V was trimmed by 8 bases and J by 5 bases, leaving 12 bases between them. In DNA, the CDR3 is TGTGCCAGTGCGGAGGGGCAGAATGAAAAACTGTTTTTT. Its protein is CASAEGQNEKLFF. Full variable domain (rest looked up from reference TRBV19 and TRBJ1-4): DGGITQSPKYLFRKEGQNVTLSCEQNLNHDAMYWYRQDPGQGLRLIYYSQIVNDFQKGDIAEGYSVSREKKESFPLTVTSAQKNPTAFYLCASAEGQNEKLFFGSGTQLSVL.

The V and J genes are TRBV27 and TRBJ2-7, with D unresolved. Per germline, CDR1 MNHEY and CDR2 SMNVEV (reference sequence). Trimming took 6 bases from V and 4 from J, leaving 16 bases between them. The CDR3 totals 14 residues. CDR3 sequence reads: CASSSIRSGYEQYF. The CDR3 DNA is TGTGCCAGCAGCTCGATCAGGTCTGGGTACGAGCAGTACTTC.

V and J are TRBV18 and TRBJ1-1, with TRBD1 matching over 8 bases. J gave up 1 base and V 3 bases, and 4 bases lay outside the gene matches. This CDR3 is built from 15 residues. The germline V gene encodes CDR1 KGHSH and CDR2 LQKENI. This CDR3 is CASSPGTGQNTEAFF. CDR3 sequence (DNA): TGTGCCAGCTCACCCGGGACAGGCCAGAACACTGAAGCTTTCTTT. Complete variable domain (other parts from reference TRBV18 and TRBJ1-1): NAGVMQNPRHLVRRRGQEARLRCSPMKGHSHVYWYRQLPEEGLKFMVYLQKENIIDESGMPKERFSAEFPKEGPSILRIQQVVRGDSAAYFCASSPGTGQNTEAFFGQGTRLTVV.

The chain joins TRBV29-1 to TRBJ1-2; D is unresolved. The V gene lost 2 bases and the J gene lost 8 bases, with 12 bases spanning the gap. The CDR3 is 12 amino acids. Germline V gene lookup returns CDR1 SQVTM and CDR2 ANQGSEA. For the CDR3, the DNA is TGCAGCGTTGAATCGGGGTCGTGGGGCTACACCTTC. Its translation: CSVESGSWGYTF.

On this clone itself: One end of the junction fails to match germline, which may point to a read error. The genes are TRBV7-7 and TRBJ2-3, with TRBD2 matching 9 bases. Germline values: CDR1 SSHAT, CDR2 FNYEAQ (reference sequence). CDR3 length: 15 amino acids. The CDR3 nucleotides are TGTGCTAGCAGCTTAGGGACTAGCCGTACAGATACGCAGTATTTT. Amino acid sequence: CASSLGTSRTDTQYF. Combining the CDR3 with reference TRBV7-7 and TRBJ2-3 gives the whole variable domain GAGVSQSPRYKVTKRGQDVTLRCDPISSHATLYWYQQALGQGPEFLTYFNYEAQPDKSGLPSDRFSAERPEGSISTLTIQRTEQRDSAMYRCASSLGTSRTDTQYFGPGTRLTVL.

V gene TRBV6-6 combines with J gene TRBJ1-2; D is ambiguous. Germline V lookup: CDR1 MNHNY, CDR2 SVGAGI (reference sequence). The CDR3 spans 13 residues. Between the trimmed V and J ends, which lost 0 bases and 0 bases, there was a span of 2 bases. The CDR3 region is CASSYSTNYGYTF. The DNA of the CDR3 is TGTGCCAGCAGTTACTCTACTAACTATGGCTACACCTTC.

This chain connects TRBV4-1 to TRBJ1-5; D perhaps matches TRBD1 (6 bases). V gave up 0 bases and J gave up 2 bases, with 14 bases separating them. The CDR3 extends over 17 amino acids. CDR1 and CDR2 from the germline V gene are MGHRA and YSYEKL. The CDR3 loop reads CASSQEPTGLGNQPQHF. CDR3 bases: TGCGCCAGCAGCCAAGAGCCCACAGGGCTGGGCAATCAGCCCCAGCATTTT.

This clone appeared once. The rearrangement links TRBV9 to TRBJ2-2, with TRBD1 identical over 10 bases. This CDR3 spans 15 amino acids. The V and J ends lost 5 bases and 4 bases, in that order; junction bases with no gene match: 5. Germline V gene sequence: CDR1 SGDLS, CDR2 YYNGEE. The CDR3 spells CASRGDRGPTGELFF. The CDR3 nucleotides are TGTGCCAGCAGGGGAGACAGGGGGCCCACCGGGGAGCTGTTTTTT.

The chain is built from TRBV7-2 and TRBJ2-7; D gene uncertain. Trimming pared 1 base from V and 9 bases from J, leaving 13 bases between. The CDR3 totals 13 residues. CDR1 SGHTA and CDR2 FQGNSA come from the germline V gene. The CDR3 sequence is CASSLVGLPGQYF. The CDR3 DNA follows: TGTGCCAGCAGCTTAGTGGGCCTCCCAGGGCAGTACTTC.

CDR3 region: CASSLYFDQPQHF. CDR3 DNA sequence: TGTGCCAGCAGTTTATACTTTGATCAGCCCCAGCATTTT. V is TRBV6-2 or TRBV6-3 and J is TRBJ1-5; D gene ambiguous. The germline V gene has CDR1 MNHEY and CDR2 SVGEGT. V lost 4 bases and J 5 bases, leaving 9 bases between the germline ends. This CDR3 contains 13 residues.

The gene calls are TRBV20-1 and TRBJ1-6; D possibly corresponds to TRBD1 (5 bases). V was trimmed by 3 bases and J by 0 bases, leaving 12 bases between them. This CDR3 is built from 16 residues. Germline values: CDR1 DFQATT, CDR2 SNEGSKA (reference sequence). The chain's CDR3 is CSASGGGSSYNSPLHF. DNA for the CDR3: TGCAGTGCTAGTGGGGGGGGAAGCTCCTATAATTCACCCCTCCACTTT.

This chain connects TRBV24-1 to TRBJ2-1, with 7 bases that match TRBD1. CDR1 is KGHDR and CDR2 is SFDVKD in the germline V gene. V lost 0 bases and J lost 6; bases outside the gene matches: 1. CDR3 length: 14 residues. The CDR3 region is CATSDLRDSNEQFF. The CDR3 coding sequence is TGTGCCACCAGTGATTTGAGGGACAGCAATGAGCAGTTCTTC.

The chain employs TRBV5-1 and TRBJ2-7; the match to TRBD2 covers 9 bases. The CDR3 totals 15 residues. The V and J ends lost 0 bases and 6 bases, in that order; junction bases with no gene match: 7. Germline V gene data show CDR1 as SGHRS and CDR2 as YFSETQ. CDR3 coding DNA: TGCGCCAGCAGCTTGGTGGTTAGCGGGAGCTCCGAGCAGTACTTC. Residues: CASSLVVSGSSEQYF.

CDR3 sequence (DNA): TGTGCCAGCAGTGCCCCGGGACAGGATGGCTACACCTTC. Translating it yields CASSAPGQDGYTF. The genes are TRBV25-1 and TRBJ1-2; 8 bases fit TRBD1. After removal of 4 bases from V and 6 bases from J, the junction contained 4 bases not matched to a gene. The CDR3 runs 13 residues. CDR1 and CDR2 from the germline V gene are MGHDK and SYGVNS.

J is TRBJ1-1 and V is TRBV25-1; 10 positions agree with TRBD1. Germline CDR1 is MGHDK and CDR2 is SYGVNS. With 7 bases clipped from V and 6 bases from J, the junction kept 2 bases outside the gene matches. The CDR3 is 12 residues long. In DNA form, the CDR3 reads TGTGCCAGCAAGGGACAGGGGCCTGAAGCTTTCTTT. It yields the protein CASKGQGPEAFF.

This clone was picked up a small number of times. The chain joins TRBV10-1 to TRBJ2-3, with D hard to call. The CDR3 sequence is 15 residues long. Germline V CDR1 and CDR2: WNHNN, SYGVQD (reference sequence). V lost 3 bases to trimming and J lost 0 bases, with 10 bases between them. The CDR3 protein is CASSDASLSTDTQYF. The DNA for the CDR3 is TGCGCCAGCAGTGATGCCAGTCTCAGCACAGATACGCAGTATTTT.

V is TRBV19 and J is TRBJ1-2; 7 positions match TRBD1. Germline values: CDR1 LNHDA, CDR2 SQIVND (reference sequence). The CDR3 length is 16 residues. V lost 4 bases, J lost 3 bases, and 11 bases stayed unmatched. The CDR3 DNA reads TGTGCCAGTAGTACGTCCCAAGACAGGGTGGACTATGGCTACACCTTC. This codes for CASSTSQDRVDYGYTF.

This rearrangement joins TRBV11-2 to TRBJ2-6; perhaps TRBD2 as D (5 bases). The V gene lost 4 bases and the J gene lost 0 bases, with 13 bases spanning the gap. Germline-derived CDR1 and CDR2 are SGHAT and FQNNGV. This CDR3 region has 17 residues. The CDR3 sequence: CASSWRTGTSGANVLTF. DNA for the CDR3: TGTGCCAGCAGCTGGCGGACGGGAACCTCTGGGGCCAACGTCCTGACTTTC. Together with reference TRBV11-2 and TRBJ2-6, the CDR3 gives the full variable domain: EAGVAQSPRYKIIEKRQSVAFWCNPISGHATLYWYQQILGQGPKLLIQFQNNGVVDDSQLPKDRFSAERLKGVDSTLKIQPAKLEDSAVYLCASSWRTGTSGANVLTFGAGSRLTVL.

This clone was found once. J is TRBJ2-1 and V is TRBV11-3; 7 positions match TRBD1. Losses at the gene ends were 6 bases for V and 3 bases for J; bases not matched to a gene: 8. The CDR3 extends over 15 amino acids. In germline, CDR1 is SGHNT, CDR2 YENEEA. The CDR3 region has the DNA TGTGCCAGCAGAGGGGTAAACAGGGGCTACAATGAGCAGTTCTTC. Protein: CASRGVNRGYNEQFF.

The rearrangement links TRBV2 to TRBJ1-5; D is possibly TRBD1 (5 bases). There are 13 residues in the CDR3. Germline CDR1 and CDR2: SNHLY and FYNNEI. V was clipped by 6 bases and J by 0 bases, with 6 bases between them. CDR3 in DNA: TGTGCCAGCAGGGGACTTAGCAATCAGCCCCAGCATTTT. It specifies CASRGLSNQPQHF. Looking up the rest from reference TRBV2 and TRBJ1-5 gives the full variable domain: EPEVTQTPSHQVTQMGQEVILRCVPISNHLYFYWYRQILGQKVEFLVSFYNNEISEKSEIFDDQFSVERPDGSNFTLKIRSTKLEDSAMYFCASRGLSNQPQHFGDGTRLSIL.